This T cell receptor (beta chain) emerged from a study of shared clonotypes between healthy human individuals. Clones were read by immunoSEQ multiplex PCR, and TCRdb kept only the in-frame ones, dropping some. This table has fewer than 600,000 clones, around 76% appearing once. Germline CDR1 is SGHTA and CDR2 is FQGNSA. The V gene end was trimmed by 5 bases and the J gene end by 4 bases; junction bases not matched to a gene: 1. The CDR3 has 13 residues. This TCR was recovered from a woman aged 40 to 50 in good health. Some clones in this sample may be carry-over from other donors' samples. The sequencing input was PBMCs. This rearrangement joins TRBV7-2 to TRBJ2-7, with 11 bases identical to TRBD1. This chain's CDR3 is CASSGDRGYEQYF. CDR3 sequence (DNA): TGTGCCAGCAGCGGGGACAGGGGGTACGAGCAGTACTTC.